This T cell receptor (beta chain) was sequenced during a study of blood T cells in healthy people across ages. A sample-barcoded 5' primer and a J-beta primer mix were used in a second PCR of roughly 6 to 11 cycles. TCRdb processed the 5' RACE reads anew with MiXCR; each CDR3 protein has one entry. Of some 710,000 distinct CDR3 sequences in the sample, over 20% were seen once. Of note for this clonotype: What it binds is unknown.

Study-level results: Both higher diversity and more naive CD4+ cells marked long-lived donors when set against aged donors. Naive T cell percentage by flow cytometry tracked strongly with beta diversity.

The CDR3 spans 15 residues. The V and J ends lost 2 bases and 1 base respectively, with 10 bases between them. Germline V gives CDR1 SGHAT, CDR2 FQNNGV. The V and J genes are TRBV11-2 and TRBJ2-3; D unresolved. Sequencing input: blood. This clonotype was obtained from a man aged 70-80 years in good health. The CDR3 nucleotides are TGTGCCAGCAGCTTAATCAAGGGTGGCACAGATACGCAGTATTTT. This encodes CASSLIKGGTDTQYF.